The clone carrying this TCR beta chain was seen many times. The antigen is unknown. The CDR3 loop spans 13 amino acids. The germline V and J ends were trimmed by 6 bases and 2 bases, with 13 bases remaining between them. Per germline, CDR1 DFQATT and CDR2 SNEGSKA (reference sequence). The entry originates in a study of T cells after yellow fever vaccination. Study results and limitations: The appearance of a small share of clonotypes in both CD4 and CD8 compartments was observed.

TCRdb reanalysed the 5' RACE reads using MiXCR and keeps one entry per CDR3 protein. The top ten hold about 0.73% of the sample, which has 120,000 to 150,000 distinct CDR3 sequences, roughly 8% seen once. Sequences were derived from CD4+ T cells sorted from PBMCs, sampled 5 days after the yellow fever booster vaccination. The chain has TRBV20-1 and TRBJ2-5; the D gene is possibly TRBD1 (5 bases). The TCR comes from a man aged 25-45 years who received the YFV17D yellow fever vaccine. CDR3 loop: CSASSSGQETQYF. Here the CDR3 DNA reads TGCAGTGCGAGTTCCTCAGGGCAAGAGACCCAGTACTTC.